This TCR beta chain appears in the sequencing data of a study of PD-1 blockade in classical Hodgkin lymphoma. Produced via immunoSEQ multiplex PCR; TCRdb's table is partial and in-frame only. This sample has approximately 84,000 clones, with roughly 90% found just once. Study-wide findings and caveats: Researchers reported that CD4+ TCR diversity, though not CD8+, rose significantly by C4D1. Baseline TCR diversity was reportedly lower in newly diagnosed patients than healthy donors.

Autologous stem cell transplantation was followed by relapse in every patient, and brentuximab vedotin exposure varied. Germline V gene sequence: CDR1 SEHNR, CDR2 FQNEAQ (reference sequence). The CDR3 has 18 residues. Trimming cost V 0 bases and J 2 bases; bases outside gene matches: 7. Concerning this clone: Its antigen remains unidentified.

The sequenced sample was peripheral blood mononuclear cells (PBMCs), obtained at baseline. This receptor was taken from a human donor with classical Hodgkin lymphoma. J is TRBJ2-1 and V is TRBV7-9, with 10 bases aligning to TRBD2. The CDR3 spells CASSLALRTSGPYNEQFF. DNA of the CDR3: TGTGCCAGCAGCTTAGCCCTCCGGACTAGCGGCCCCTACAATGAGCAGTTCTTC.